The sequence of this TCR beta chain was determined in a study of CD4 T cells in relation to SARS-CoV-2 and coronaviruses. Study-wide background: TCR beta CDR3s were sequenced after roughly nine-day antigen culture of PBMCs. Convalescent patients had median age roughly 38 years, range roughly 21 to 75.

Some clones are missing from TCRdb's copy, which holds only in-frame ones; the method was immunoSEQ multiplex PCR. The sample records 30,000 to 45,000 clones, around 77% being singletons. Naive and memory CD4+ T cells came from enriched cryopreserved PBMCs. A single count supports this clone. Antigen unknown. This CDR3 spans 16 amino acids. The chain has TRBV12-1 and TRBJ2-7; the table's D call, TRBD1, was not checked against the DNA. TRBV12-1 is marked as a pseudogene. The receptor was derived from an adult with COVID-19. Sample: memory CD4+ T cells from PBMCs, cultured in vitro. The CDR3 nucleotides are TGTGCCAGCAGCCAAGATTCCGGGACACGACCCTACGAGCAGTACTTC. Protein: CASSQDSGTRPYEQYF.